The 19 T cell receptor beta chains listed next were all sequenced from one sample in a study of technical replicates of blood from four donors. Libraries were prepared by immunoSEQ multiplex PCR; TCRdb keeps only in-frame clonotypes and omits some of them. Of tens of thousands of clones listed, around 83% are singletons. Sample: PBMCs. The receptors derive from a human donor in good health. Some clones in this sample may be carry-over from other donors' samples.

This clone occurred a few times. The V call is TRBV10-3, the J call TRBJ1-1; the D gene is possibly TRBD1 (6 bases). The V gene's germline CDR1 is ENHRY and CDR2 SYGVKD. V was cut by 0 bases and J by 1 base, with 9 bases left in between. CDR3 size: 15 residues. CDR3 residues: CAISESDSPNTEAFF. The CDR3 bases are TGTGCCATCAGTGAGTCGGACAGTCCGAACACTGAAGCTTTCTTT.

This chain uses TRBV27 with TRBJ2-7; 8 nucleotides line up with TRBD2. Trimming took 3 bases from V and 3 from J; bases not matched to a gene: 7. Looked up from germline, CDR1 is MNHEY and CDR2 is SMNVEV (reference sequence). The CDR3 extends over 15 amino acids. The CDR3: CASSFLPSGHYEQYF. CDR3 DNA sequence: TGTGCCAGCAGTTTCTTGCCTAGCGGGCACTACGAGCAGTACTTC.

The J gene is TRBJ2-3, the V gene TRBV10-1, with 11 bases that match TRBD2. The CDR3 is 19 amino acids. Germline V gene data show CDR1 as WNHNN and CDR2 as SYGVQD (reference sequence). Trimming took 4 bases from V and 6 from J; bases not matched to a gene: 18. CDR3 sequence reads: CASSGFPGLAVLRGDTQYF. The DNA for the CDR3 is TGCGCCAGCAGTGGGTTTCCGGGACTAGCGGTACTCAGAGGGGATACGCAGTATTTT.

J is TRBJ2-5 and V is TRBV7-7; a possible D gene is TRBD2 (6 bases). Per germline, CDR1 SSHAT and CDR2 FNYEAQ (reference sequence). The CDR3 totals 13 residues. V was shortened by 5 bases and J by 0 bases, with 7 bases between the two germline ends. The CDR3 loop is CASSRDYQETQYF. CDR3 nucleotide sequence: TGTGCCAGCAGCCGGGACTACCAAGAGACCCAGTACTTC.

The chain links TRBV6-6 to TRBJ1-1; D is undetermined. Per the germline V gene, CDR1 is MNHNY and CDR2 is SVGAGI (reference sequence). CDR3 length: 14 amino acids. Trimming pared 7 bases from V and 1 base from J, leaving 13 bases between. CDR3 region: CASNLGSWNTEAFF. In DNA form, the CDR3 reads TGTGCCAGCAACCTCGGGAGTTGGAACACTGAAGCTTTCTTT.

The genes are TRBV27 and TRBJ2-1; TRBD2 is a possible D gene (6 bases). The V gene lost 9 bases and the J gene lost 0 bases, with 12 bases spanning the gap. CDR3 length: 14 amino acids. Looked up from germline, CDR1 is MNHEY and CDR2 is SMNVEV (reference sequence). The CDR3 protein is CASSLGGSYNEQFF. In DNA form, the CDR3 reads TGTGCCAGTTCGCTGGGAGGCTCCTACAATGAGCAGTTCTTC.

This sequence joins TRBV11-2 and TRBJ2-7; 9 nucleotides line up with TRBD2. The CDR3 covers 14 residues. The germline V gene encodes CDR1 SGHAT and CDR2 FQNNGV. The J segment lost 4 bases and the V segment lost 2 bases, leaving 3 bases of the junction unmatched. As DNA, the CDR3 is TGTGCCAGCAGCTTATGGCGGGAGGGTTACGAGCAGTACTTC. Its translation: CASSLWREGYEQYF.

The CDR3 protein is CASSPQGQSSYEQYF. The CDR3 DNA reads TGTGCCAGCTCACCACAGGGACAGAGCTCCTACGAGCAGTACTTC. The chain joins TRBV18 to TRBJ2-7; 7 nucleotides line up with TRBD1. The CDR3 runs to 15 residues. Germline trimming cut 1 base from V and 0 bases from J; bases unmatched to any gene: 3. Per the germline V gene, CDR1 is KGHSH and CDR2 is LQKENI.

This clone occurred a few times. The V and J genes are TRBV7-2 and TRBJ1-2; unclear D gene. The germline V and J ends were trimmed by 3 bases and 8 bases, with 22 bases remaining between them. CDR3 length: 16 amino acids. The germline CDR1 and CDR2 sequences are SGHTA and FQGNSA. CDR3 loop: CASSFLGGGPVGGYTF. As DNA, the CDR3 is TGTGCCAGCAGCTTTCTGGGAGGCGGTCCGGTTGGCGGCTACACCTTC.

This clone occurred a few times. J is TRBJ2-7 and V is TRBV7-3; the match to TRBD1 covers 7 bases. The J segment lost 3 bases and the V segment lost 9 bases, leaving 2 bases of the junction unmatched. The germline gives CDR1 SGHTA, CDR2 FQGTGA. The CDR3 sequence is 11 residues long. CDR3 loop: CARTGNYEQYF. CDR3 bases: TGTGCCAGGACAGGGAACTACGAGCAGTACTTC. The variable domain in full, completed from reference TRBV7-3 and TRBJ2-7, reads GAGVSQTPSNKVTEKGKYVELRCDPISGHTALYWYRQSLGQGPEFLIYFQGTGAADDSGLPNDRFFAVRPEGSVSTLKIQRTERGDSAVYLCARTGNYEQYFGPGTRLTVT.

The chain is built from TRBV4-3 and TRBJ1-1; D is uncertain. Germline CDR1 and CDR2: LGHNA and YSLEER. This CDR3 spans 15 amino acids. The ends were cut back, 0 bases at V and 0 bases at J, with 8 bases in the middle. CDR3: CASSQDPRMNTEAFF. Written as DNA, the CDR3 is TGCGCCAGCAGCCAAGATCCCAGGATGAACACTGAAGCTTTCTTT.

The V call is TRBV4-1, the J call TRBJ1-2; D may be TRBD1 (5 bases). Germline CDR1 reads MGHRA; CDR2 reads YSYEKL. The CDR3 covers 13 residues. Trimming shortened V by 0 bases and J by 8 bases, and 10 bases separated the two germline ends. DNA for the CDR3: TGCGCCAGCAGCCAAGACAGGGTAGGCGGCTACACCTTC. It is translated as CASSQDRVGGYTF.

J is TRBJ1-2 and V is TRBV6-5, with a possible D match to TRBD1 (6 bases). V was cut by 10 bases and J by 6 bases, with 21 bases left in between. Germline CDR1 is MNHEY and CDR2 is SVGAGI. The CDR3 is 14 residues long. In DNA form, the CDR3 reads TGTGCCACCGGACAGTGGGGGAGAATCGATGGCTACACCTTC. It translates to CATGQWGRIDGYTF.

The rearrangement links TRBV19 to TRBJ1-5; D is possibly TRBD1 (5 bases). Germline-derived CDR1 and CDR2 are LNHDA and SQIVND (reference sequence). CDR3 length equals 14 residues. V was clipped by 7 bases and J by 3 bases, with 13 bases between them. The CDR3 protein is CASTTGGTNQPQHF. CDR3 bases: TGTGCCAGTACCACGGGGGGAACCAATCAGCCCCAGCATTTT.

Only a few counts were recorded for this clone. The chain carries TRBV2 and TRBJ1-5, with D maybe TRBD1 (6 bases). With 6 bases removed from V and 3 bases from J, the gap between germline ends came to 9 bases. From germline, CDR1 is SNHLY and CDR2 FYNNEI. CDR3 length: 13 residues. CDR3: CASSGQFNQPQHF. As DNA, the CDR3 is TGTGCCAGCAGCGGACAGTTCAATCAGCCCCAGCATTTT.

This chain uses TRBV7-9 with TRBJ2-4; a weak D match, TRBD2 (5 bases). CDR3 length: 12 residues. V lost 0 bases to trimming and J lost 9 bases, with 6 bases between them. Germline V lookup: CDR1 SEHNR, CDR2 FQNEAQ (reference sequence). The CDR3 DNA reads TGTGCCAGCAGCTTAGCGGGGAGCATTCAGTACTTC. Amino acids: CASSLAGSIQYF.

The chain carries TRBV5-1 and TRBJ2-5, with D tentatively TRBD2 (5 bases). The germline V and J ends were trimmed by 4 bases and 5 bases, with 9 bases remaining between them. Per germline, CDR1 SGHRS and CDR2 YFSETQ. The CDR3 runs 12 residues. This CDR3 reads CASSRGGETQYF. CDR3 in DNA: TGCGCCAGCAGCCGGGGTGGGGAGACCCAGTACTTC. Variable domain in full (rest from reference TRBV5-1 and TRBJ2-5): KAGVTQTPRYLIKTRGQQVTLSCSPISGHRSVSWYQQTPGQGLQFLFEYFSETQRNKGNFPGRFSGRQFSNSRSEMNVSTLELGDSALYLCASSRGGETQYFGPGTRLLVL.

The chain links TRBV6-6 to TRBJ1-1, with D perhaps matching TRBD1 (5 bases). CDR1 is MNHNY and CDR2 is SVGAGI in the germline V gene (reference sequence). The CDR3 contains 13 residues. Trimming shortened V by 7 bases and J by 7 bases, and 16 bases separated the two germline ends. Here the CDR3 DNA reads TGTGCCAGCATCGGGCGGGACGCCGGTGAAGCTTTCTTT. It is translated as CASIGRDAGEAFF.

The chain couples TRBV5-1 to TRBJ2-5; 8 bases line up with TRBD2. Germline lookup yields CDR1 SGHRS and CDR2 YFSETQ. The V segment lost 3 bases and the J segment 5 bases; nucleotides outside the gene matches: 6. The CDR3 spans 14 residues. CDR3 DNA: TGCGCCAGCAGCTCGGGGGGGGGCGCTGAGACCCAGTACTTC. Translated: CASSSGGGAETQYF. The full variable domain, with the rest looked up from reference TRBV5-1 and TRBJ2-5, is KAGVTQTPRYLIKTRGQQVTLSCSPISGHRSVSWYQQTPGQGLQFLFEYFSETQRNKGNFPGRFSGRQFSNSRSEMNVSTLELGDSALYLCASSSGGGAETQYFGPGTRLLVL.